The 5 T cell receptor beta chains in this list originate from one sample, sequenced in a study of T cells in Graves' hyperthyroidism and ophthalmopathy (dated by TCRdb to the late 2010s). Library creation used multiplex PCR. TCRdb shows the sequencer as Illumina HiSeq 2000. The TCR beta CDR3 regions were amplified from the RNA transcripts. The first round of RT-PCR for the TCR CDR3 was performed with the HTBI primer set and the Qiagen OneStep RT-PCR kit. TCRdb passed the public sequencing reads through fastp at Q25 and MiXCR, retaining productive beta sequences. Rows with a matching CDR3 protein are joined into one entry that keeps the most common DNA and genes. The sample contains 240,000 or so distinct CDR3 sequences, roughly 15% of them found a single time. More than 25% of the sample comes from the top ten. Source material: blood. The receptors stem from a woman between 18 and 29 years old with Graves' ophthalmopathy.

This clonotype has a count of ten or more. The V and J genes are TRBV12-3 or TRBV12-4 and TRBJ2-1; 7 bases line up with TRBD1. Trimming took 6 bases from V and 0 from J; bases not matched to a gene: 5. This CDR3 comprises 15 residues. The CDR3 DNA follows: TGTGCCAGCAGCCCCCGGGACAGCTCCTACAATGAGCAGTTCTTC. It encodes CASSPRDSSYNEQFF.

The sample holds many counts of this clonotype. The chain joins TRBV20-1 to TRBJ2-3, with 11 bases lining up with TRBD2. There are 15 residues in the CDR3. The germline V gene has CDR1 DFQATT and CDR2 SNEGSKA (reference sequence). Unmatched junction bases numbered 4, after V lost 4 bases and J lost 1 base. The CDR3, as DNA: TGCAGTGCTACCGGACTAGCGGGTGGCACAGATACGCAGTATTTT. Protein sequence: CSATGLAGGTDTQYF.

V gene TRBV7-9 combines with J gene TRBJ2-7; 11 bases map to TRBD2. V trimming: 5 bases; J trimming: 3 bases; junction bases outside the gene matches: 6. CDR3 size: 15 residues. Looked up from germline, CDR1 is SEHNR and CDR2 is FQNEAQ (reference sequence). The CDR3 sequence is CASSSRTSGFYEQYF. The CDR3 nucleotides read TGTGCCAGCAGCAGTAGGACTAGCGGGTTCTACGAGCAGTACTTC.

In this sample, this clonotype turned up many times. This chain links TRBV12-3 or TRBV12-4 with TRBJ2-5, with TRBD2 matching 9 bases. Trimming removed 5 bases from V and 3 bases from J; junction bases left unmatched: 10. CDR3 length: 16 residues. CDR3: CASSPSGRGGEETQYF. CDR3 nucleotide sequence: TGTGCCAGCAGTCCCTCCGGGCGGGGGGGAGAAGAGACCCAGTACTTC.

This clonotype appeared many times. This chain uses TRBV27 with TRBJ1-1, with D hard to call. V was cut by 6 bases and J by 1 base, with 9 bases left in between. Per the germline V gene, CDR1 is MNHEY and CDR2 is SMNVEV (reference sequence). This CDR3 region has 13 residues. This chain's CDR3 is CASSLGRNTEAFF. In DNA, the CDR3 is TGTGCCAGCAGCTTAGGGAGGAACACTGAAGCTTTCTTT.